The next 31 T cell receptor beta chains were all read from a single sample in a study of monozygotic twins with inflammatory bowel disease (dated by TCRdb to between 2018 and 2021). Libraries were made using 5' RACE. Reads for this sample came from an Illumina HiSeq 2500. TCRdb reprocessed the public reads and reports one entry per CDR3 protein sequence, without DNA. The data table for this sample lists 350,000 to 550,000 distinct CDR3 sequences. Around 2.4% of the sample goes to the ten largest clones. Specimen: blood. The source is a human donor with ulcerative colitis or Crohn's disease, or a healthy co-twin of an affected twin (not recorded which).

This rearrangement joins TRBV4-3 to TRBJ2-7. Germline lookup yields CDR1 LGHNA and CDR2 YSLEER. This CDR3 comprises 13 residues. CDR3 protein: CASSPDHGYEQYF.

The chain employs TRBV19 and TRBJ1-1. Germline-derived CDR1 and CDR2 are LNHDA and SQIVND (reference sequence). The CDR3 runs to 14 residues. This CDR3 reads CASSIGSRGTEAFF.

The genes are TRBV5-1 and TRBJ2-7. CDR1 is SGHRS and CDR2 is YFSETQ in the germline V gene. CDR3 length: 15 residues. This CDR3 is CASSPWTLSSYEQYF. Full variable domain (rest looked up from reference TRBV5-1 and TRBJ2-7): KAGVTQTPRYLIKTRGQQVTLSCSPISGHRSVSWYQQTPGQGLQFLFEYFSETQRNKGNFPGRFSGRQFSNSRSEMNVSTLELGDSALYLCASSPWTLSSYEQYFGPGTRLTVT.

This chain links TRBV20-1 with TRBJ1-5; absent DNA, TCRdb's TRBD1 call cannot be checked. CDR3 length: 15 amino acids. Per germline, CDR1 DFQATT and CDR2 SNEGSKA (reference sequence). The CDR3 protein is CSAQRPGQSNQPQHF.

The chain's CDR3 is CASSLEYGTEAFF. J is TRBJ1-1 and V is TRBV5-1. The CDR3 contains 13 residues. CDR1 and CDR2 (germline): SGHRS, YFSETQ.

This chain links TRBV4-2 with TRBJ2-7. CDR1 is LGHNA, CDR2 YNFKEQ, per germline. The CDR3 spans 14 residues. The CDR3 spells CASSQAAADYEQYF.

The chain has TRBV5-4 and TRBJ1-4; the TRBD1 assignment by TCRdb is unverifiable without DNA. The germline V gene encodes CDR1 SGHNT and CDR2 YYREEE (reference sequence). The CDR3 has 13 amino acids. CDR3: CASSRGENEKLFF. The full variable domain, rest sourced from reference TRBV5-4 and TRBJ1-4, is ETGVTQSPTHLIKTRGQQVTLRCSSQSGHNTVSWYQQALGQGPQFIFQYYREEENGRGNFPPRFSGLQFPNYSSELNVNALELDDSALYLCASSRGENEKLFFGSGTQLSVL.

V and J are TRBV14 and TRBJ2-3; without DNA, the TCRdb call of TRBD1 cannot be checked. The CDR3 runs 12 residues. Germline CDR1 and CDR2: SGHDN and FVKESK. CDR3 protein: CASSFDPGTQYF.

The chain links TRBV3-1 to TRBJ1-3; TCRdb proposes TRBD1, but this gene call is untestable without DNA. In germline, CDR1 is LGHDT, CDR2 YNNKEL (reference sequence). The CDR3 is made up of 14 amino acids. CDR3 protein: CASGSGTVGNTIYF.

This rearrangement joins TRBV5-1 to TRBJ2-7; TCRdb selects TRBD2, and the lack of DNA leaves this call unchecked. The CDR3 is made up of 15 amino acids. CDR1 and CDR2 (germline): SGHRS, YFSETQ. This CDR3 reads CASSALAGQSYEQYF.

The rearrangement joins TRBV18 to TRBJ2-3; the TRBD1 assignment by TCRdb is unverifiable without DNA. The CDR3 is 17 residues long. CDR1 is KGHSH, CDR2 LQKENI, per germline. CDR3 sequence reads: CASSPTPDPYHTDTQYF. The whole variable domain, filled in from reference TRBV18 and TRBJ2-3, reads NAGVMQNPRHLVRRRGQEARLRCSPMKGHSHVYWYRQLPEEGLKFMVYLQKENIIDESGMPKERFSAEFPKEGPSILRIQQVVRGDSAAYFCASSPTPDPYHTDTQYFGPGTRLTVL.

The chain joins TRBV6-1 to TRBJ1-1; the TCRdb call, TRBD1, lacks DNA for checking. Germline V gene sequence: CDR1 MNHNS, CDR2 SASEGT. The CDR3 totals 16 residues. Here the CDR3 reads CASSEAAGDLNTEAFF.

This sequence joins TRBV27 and TRBJ2-1; absent DNA, TCRdb's TRBD2 call cannot be checked. The V gene's germline CDR1 is MNHEY and CDR2 SMNVEV (reference sequence). The length of the CDR3 is 15 residues. The CDR3 sequence is CASSLGLADYNEQFF.

The J gene is TRBJ2-2, the V gene TRBV5-1; the TRBD1 assignment by TCRdb is unverifiable without DNA. Looked up from germline, CDR1 is SGHRS and CDR2 is YFSETQ. This CDR3 has 14 amino acids. The CDR3 sequence: CASSRAELTGELFF.

The rearrangement uses TRBV7-9 and TRBJ1-4; TCRdb indicates TRBD1, and absent DNA this call remains unverified. CDR3 length: 16 residues. Germline assignment: CDR1 SEHNR and CDR2 FQNEAQ (reference sequence). CDR3: CASSLSAGQDNEKLFF. Combining the CDR3 with reference TRBV7-9 and TRBJ1-4 gives the whole variable domain DTGVSQNPRHKITKRGQNVTFRCDPISEHNRLYWYRQTLGQGPEFLTYFQNEAQLEKSRLLSDRFSAERPKGSFSTLEIQRTEQGDSAMYLCASSLSAGQDNEKLFFGSGTQLSVL.

The rearrangement links TRBV4-2 to TRBJ2-2; TCRdb proposes TRBD1, but this gene call is untestable without DNA. Germline CDR1 is LGHNA and CDR2 is YNFKEQ. The CDR3 extends over 16 amino acids. Here the CDR3 reads CASSQEPDRVTGELFF.

The chain uses TRBV6-1 and TRBJ2-3; TCRdb reports TRBD2, a call that lacks DNA to check it against. The CDR3 spans 16 residues. Looked up from germline, CDR1 is MNHNS and CDR2 is SASEGT. The CDR3 loop reads CASRGLAGGGGDTQYF.

The CDR3 is CASRLGQGIDYGYTF. This chain links TRBV5-4 with TRBJ1-2; there is no DNA to check the TCRdb D call of TRBD1. The CDR3 contains 15 residues. Germline V gene data show CDR1 as SGHNT and CDR2 as YYREEE (reference sequence).

The chain employs TRBV5-1 and TRBJ2-3. Looked up from germline, CDR1 is SGHRS and CDR2 is YFSETQ. This CDR3 spans 13 amino acids. The CDR3 reads CASSWDITDTQYF.

The V gene is TRBV4-2, the J gene TRBJ2-1. Germline V gene data show CDR1 as LGHNA and CDR2 as YNFKEQ. This CDR3 region has 12 residues. CDR3 in amino acids: CASSQVEYEQFF.

The chain employs TRBV6-1 and TRBJ2-7; the TCRdb call, TRBD2, lacks DNA for checking. Germline V gene lookup returns CDR1 MNHNS and CDR2 SASEGT. The CDR3 totals 14 residues. The CDR3 region is CSSSRLASSYEQYF.

This chain connects TRBV11-2 to TRBJ2-7; with no DNA, the TCRdb D assignment of TRBD2 cannot be verified. CDR1 and CDR2 (germline): SGHAT, FQNNGV. The CDR3 consists of 13 residues. CDR3 sequence: CASSLGLANEQYF.

The chain has TRBV20-1 and TRBJ1-1. The CDR3 is 17 amino acids. Looked up from germline, CDR1 is DFQATT and CDR2 is SNEGSKA (reference sequence). CDR3 sequence reads: CSARAALLQSRDTEAFF.

The gene calls are TRBV7-2 and TRBJ1-2; without DNA, the TCRdb call of TRBD1 cannot be checked. The germline V gene has CDR1 SGHTA and CDR2 FQGNSA. This CDR3 is built from 14 residues. The CDR3 reads CASSLGVAGTGYTF.

This chain links TRBV7-2 with TRBJ1-5; TCRdb calls TRBD1, which cannot be checked without DNA. Germline V gives CDR1 SGHTA, CDR2 FQGNSA. The CDR3 contains 16 residues. The CDR3: CASSVSGTLLHQPQHF.

The CDR3: CSTSGLAGVETQYF. The chain combines TRBV20-1 with TRBJ2-5; checking the TCRdb D call of TRBD2 is not possible without DNA. Looked up from germline, CDR1 is DFQATT and CDR2 is SNEGSKA (reference sequence). CDR3 size: 14 residues.

This chain links TRBV9 with TRBJ2-2; TCRdb picks TRBD2, but there is no DNA to check that call. The CDR3 runs 17 residues. CDR1 is SGDLS and CDR2 is YYNGEE in the germline V gene. The CDR3 spells CASSGGRTREYTGELFF.

The gene calls are TRBV2 and TRBJ2-7. The CDR3 extends over 14 amino acids. Germline CDR1 and CDR2: SNHLY and FYNNEI. The CDR3 region is CASSGGVSLNEQYF.

The CDR3 region is CASSVGIGSSGTDTQYF. This rearrangement joins TRBV9 to TRBJ2-3; the TCRdb D gene call, TRBD2, has no DNA to confirm it. The CDR3 runs 17 residues. Germline loops: CDR1 SGDLS, CDR2 YYNGEE.

The CDR3 loop reads CASSQEPGNQPQHF. This sequence joins TRBV4-3 and TRBJ1-5. This CDR3 has 14 amino acids. Germline loops: CDR1 LGHNA, CDR2 YSLEER.

The gene calls are TRBV7-6 and TRBJ2-1; TCRdb proposes TRBD1, but this gene call is untestable without DNA. The CDR3 extends over 16 amino acids. Germline V gene sequence: CDR1 SGHVS, CDR2 FNYEAQ. The CDR3 loop is CASSLASGQASNEQFF.